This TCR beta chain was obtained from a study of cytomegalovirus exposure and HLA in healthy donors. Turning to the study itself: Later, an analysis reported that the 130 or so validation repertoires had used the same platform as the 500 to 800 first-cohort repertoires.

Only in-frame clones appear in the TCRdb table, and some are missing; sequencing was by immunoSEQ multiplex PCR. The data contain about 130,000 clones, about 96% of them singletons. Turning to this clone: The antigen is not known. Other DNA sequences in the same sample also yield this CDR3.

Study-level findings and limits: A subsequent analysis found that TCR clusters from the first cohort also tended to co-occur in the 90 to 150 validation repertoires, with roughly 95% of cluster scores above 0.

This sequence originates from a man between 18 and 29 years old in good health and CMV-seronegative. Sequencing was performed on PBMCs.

CDR3 coding DNA: TGTGCCAGCAGGGATGGAGGAGGAGAGACCCAGTACTTC. It translates to CASRDGGGETQYF. The rearrangement joins TRBV28 to TRBJ2-5; D perhaps matches TRBD2 (5 bases). Germline lookup yields CDR1 MDHEN and CDR2 SYDVKM. The CDR3 totals 13 residues. V dropped 6 bases and J dropped 4 bases, with 12 bases sitting between them.